This TCR beta chain came from a study of blood T cell repertoires in COVID-19 (dated by TCRdb to 2020 to 2022). Regarding the complete study: Samples from collaborators originated in the United States, Italy and Spain and spanned both the acute and convalescent phases of COVID-19. The prospective study material was composed of cDNA or gDNA derived from T cells, B-cell-depleted T cells, or PBMCs. Deeply sampled blood TCRbeta repertoires from subjects exposed to, actively infected with, or recovered from COVID-19 were included in the dataset. A freely available public database, intended as a resource for researchers studying the immune response to SARS-CoV-2, is where the repertoires were released. The samples were drawn from two sources: the first 160 participants of the ongoing ImmuneRACE study, and 1,254 subjects contributed by 6 global collaborators. A de-identified subject ID, COVID-19 status, age in years and sex were almost always included in the sample metadata. Where available, HLA class I and class II types were obtained from metadata supplied by the sample provider rather than from assay-based typing. Summary of the overall study and its limitations: Clinical and demographic metadata were provided uncurated, with the amount varying by source and participant.

As regards this clone: Its antigen is unknown. Base qualities were left out, and no much larger clone turns up one base away.

The collaborating institutions used their own protocols to collect whole blood in K2EDTA tubes. For TCRbeta analysis, collaborators shipped samples in one of three forms: frozen whole blood, isolated PBMCs, or DNA extracted from either of those sample types. The germline V gene sets CDR1 to SGDLS and CDR2 to YYNGEE. From its cysteine to its phenylalanine, the CDR3 spans 13 amino acids. Only the CDR3 part of the read is kept: 39 bases, read in frame from the first base. Trimming takes 4 bases from V and 5 bases from J, and the germline ends sit 12 bases apart. TCRbeta CDR3 regions were amplified from genomic DNA by means of the immunoSEQ Assay, a bias-controlled multiplex PCR. Per the authors' processing: The number of nucleated cells in each sample was estimated by amplification of reference gene primers within the assay. Sequence reads were collapsed and filtered to measure the absolute abundance of every unique TCRbeta CDR3 rearrangement. For each sample, productive Simpson clonality was calculated as the square root of Simpson's diversity index across productive rearrangements. Here the immuneACCESS table is served through TCRdb, limited to in-frame sequences with V and J called. Missing clones are a known gap in these copies; in checked studies unresolved V genes cover under half, and the rest lacks a known reason. For V, J and clone size, that table is used; D and trimming come from the DNA. A total of some 290,000 clones appear in this sample, roughly nine tenths of them only once. The ten most abundant clones make up less than 4.5% of the sample.

Material for sequencing was peripheral blood. The V and J segments used are TRBV9 and TRBJ1-2; the D gene is not confidently resolved. The origin of this receptor is a man between 18 and 29 years old with active or convalescent COVID-19. The base sequence is TGTGCCAGCAGCCCTTCAGGCAGATATGGCTACACCTTC. This yields the protein CASSPSGRYGYTF.